These T cell receptor beta chains were read from a single sample in a study of cytomegalovirus exposure and HLA in healthy donors. Sequencing used immunoSEQ multiplex PCR; TCRdb keeps in-frame clones, though not all of them. The data contain about 110,000 clones, around 77% of them singletons. Sequenced input: PBMCs. All receptors derive from a woman between 40 and 55 years old in good health and CMV-seropositive. Both conserved end residues are part of each CDR3. D genes are given only for firm matches. The size entry is marked missing in some rows and otherwise reads once, few, many or a size class.

j_call | clone_size | d_call | v_call | cdr3_aa | cdr3_nt
TRBJ2-1 | once | TRBD2 | TRBV5-1 | CASSFPSRLAGGSYNEQFF | TGCGCCAGCAGCTTCCCAAGTAGACTAGCGGGGGGCTCCTACAATGAGCAGTTCTTC
TRBJ2-3 | NA | NA | TRBV10-3 | CAISRWGGRTDTQYF | TGTGCCATCAGCCGTTGGGGGGGCCGCACAGATACGCAGTATTTT
TRBJ2-1 | NA | NA | TRBV4-1 | CASSQVGANNEQFF | TGCGCCAGCAGCCAAGTTGGGGCCAACAATGAGCAGTTCTTC
TRBJ2-1 | once | TRBD2 | TRBV5-1 | CASSFSPGGYNEQFF | TGCGCCAGCAGCTTTAGTCCGGGGGGCTACAATGAGCAGTTCTTC
TRBJ1-2 | NA | TRBD1 | TRBV28 | CASSTGTGRNYGYTF | TGTGCCAGCAGTACCGGGACAGGGAGGAACTATGGCTACACCTTC
TRBJ2-7 | NA | TRBD1 | TRBV9 | CASSATGLYEQYF | TGTGCCAGCAGCGCGACAGGGCTGTACGAGCAGTACTTC
TRBJ2-7 | NA | NA | TRBV28 | CASSPRGYEQYF | TGTGCCAGCAGTCCCCGGGGATACGAGCAGTACTTC
TRBJ1-2 | NA | NA | TRBV4-1 | CASSQASGRGNYGYTF | TGCGCCAGCAGCCAAGCAAGTGGGCGTGGAAACTATGGCTACACCTTC
TRBJ1-6 | once | NA | TRBV2 | CASTFTGSYNSPLHF | TGTGCCAGCACCTTTACAGGCTCCTATAATTCACCCCTCCACTTT
TRBJ1-1 | NA | TRBD1 | TRBV19 | CASSRSGTGNTEAFF | TGTGCCAGTAGTCGCTCCGGGACAGGGAACACTGAAGCTTTCTTT
TRBJ1-4 | NA | TRBD1 | TRBV6-1 | CASKDWDRAEKLFF | TGTGCCAGCAAAGATTGGGACAGGGCTGAAAAACTGTTTTTT
TRBJ1-3 | NA | NA | TRBV6-1 | CASSEYVGSGNTIYF | TGTGCCAGCAGTGAATATGTCGGGTCTGGAAACACCATATATTTT
TRBJ2-1 | NA | TRBD2 | TRBV10-2 | CASRGGLTYNEQFF | TGCGCCAGCAGGGGGGGGTTAACCTACAATGAGCAGTTCTTC
TRBJ1-5 | few | NA | TRBV10-3 | CAIGRDGGNQPQHF | TGTGCCATCGGCCGGGACGGGGGTAATCAGCCCCAGCATTTT
TRBJ2-7 | NA | TRBD1 | TRBV11-2 | CASTWTGPGYEQYF | TGTGCCAGCACCTGGACAGGGCCTGGCTACGAGCAGTACTTC
TRBJ2-7 | NA | TRBD2 | TRBV19 | CASGVGLAGTYEQYF | TGTGCCAGCGGGGTGGGGCTAGCGGGAACCTACGAGCAGTACTTC
TRBJ2-7 | once | TRBD1 | TRBV2 | CASSPGTGIYEQYF | TGTGCCAGCAGTCCCGGGACAGGGATCTACGAGCAGTACTTC
TRBJ2-5 | NA | NA | TRBV5-1 | CASSFGIPETQYF | TGCGCCAGCAGCTTTGGCATCCCAGAGACCCAGTACTTC
TRBJ1-5 | NA | NA | TRBV7-8 | CASSLRALRDNQPQHF | TGTGCCAGCAGCTTAAGAGCCCTCAGGGACAATCAGCCCCAGCATTTT
TRBJ2-5 | NA | TRBD2 | TRBV6-4 | CASSRTSEETQYF | TGTGCCAGCAGCCGGACTAGCGAGGAGACCCAGTACTTC
TRBJ1-1 | NA | NA | TRBV9 | CASSATVNTEAFF | TGTGCCAGCAGCGCGACAGTGAACACTGAAGCTTTCTTT
TRBJ1-2 | NA | TRBD1 | TRBV14 | CASSPLVGQGAKTVRDGYTF | TGTGCCAGCAGCCCCTTAGTAGGACAGGGGGCTAAAACCGTCCGGGATGGCTACACCTTC
TRBJ2-6 | NA | NA | TRBV27 | CASSFSGANVLTF | TGTGCCAGCAGTTTCTCGGGGGCCAACGTCCTGACTTTC
TRBJ2-1 | NA | NA | TRBV11-2 | CASSLDKPTGTYNEQFF | TGTGCCAGCAGCTTAGATAAACCTACGGGAACCTACAATGAGCAGTTCTTC
TRBJ2-3 | NA | NA | TRBV7-9 | CSSSPGTTHSSDTQYF | TGTTCCAGCAGCCCGGGGACAACCCATTCCTCGGATACGCAGTATTTT
TRBJ1-2 | NA | NA | TRBV6-6 | CASSQSTGFSSDYTF | TGTGCCAGCAGCCAATCAACAGGGTTCTCCTCCGACTACACCTTC
TRBJ1-1 | NA | TRBD1 | TRBV7-9 | CASSPGRGHTEAFF | TGTGCCAGCAGCCCGGGCAGGGGGCACACTGAAGCTTTCTTT
TRBJ1-1 | few | NA | TRBV7-9 | CASSLLEMNTEAFF | TGTGCCAGCAGCTTACTTGAGATGAACACTGAAGCTTTCTTT
TRBJ2-7 | NA | TRBD1 | TRBV27 | CASSLSSGDRTYEQYF | TGTGCCAGCAGTTTATCGTCTGGGGACAGGACCTACGAGCAGTACTTC
TRBJ2-7 | NA | NA | TRBV29-1 | CSAGRGFEQYF | TGCAGCGCCGGAAGGGGATTCGAGCAGTACTTC
TRBJ1-6 | NA | NA | TRBV4-3 | CASSQDPGGGRGHNSPLHF | TGCGCCAGCAGCCAAGACCCGGGTGGCGGCCGCGGGCATAATTCACCCCTCCACTTT
TRBJ2-7 | NA | TRBD2 | TRBV6-5 | CASSYGWAGGNEQYF | TGTGCCAGCAGTTACGGGTGGGCGGGAGGTAACGAGCAGTACTTC
TRBJ2-5 | NA | NA | TRBV21-1 | CASRKKGLETQYF | TGTGCCAGCAGGAAGAAGGGGCTGGAGACCCAGTACTTC
TRBJ2-1 | NA | NA | TRBV7-3 | CASSPILTGGGSNEQFF | TGTGCCAGCAGCCCAATTCTCACGGGGGGCGGTTCGAATGAGCAGTTCTTC
TRBJ2-7 | NA | TRBD2 | TRBV6-5 | CASSNLGGGYEQYF | TGTGCCAGCAGTAACCTTGGGGGGGGCTACGAGCAGTACTTC
TRBJ2-2 | NA | TRBD2 | TRBV7-2 | CASSVQPWRGAANTGELFF | TGTGCCAGCAGCGTCCAACCCTGGCGGGGGGCGGCTAACACCGGGGAGCTGTTTTTT
TRBJ2-7 | NA | TRBD2 | TRBV7-3 | CASSQGLAGSGEQYF | TGTGCCAGCAGCCAGGGACTAGCGGGGTCGGGGGAGCAGTACTTC
TRBJ2-3 | few | TRBD2 | TRBV7-2 | CASSLLGLAGGHGTDTQYF | TGTGCCAGCAGCCTCCTGGGGCTAGCGGGGGGGCATGGCACAGATACGCAGTATTTT
TRBJ2-1 | NA | NA | TRBV6-5 | CASSPGRSYNEQFF | TGTGCCAGCAGTCCTGGGCGCTCCTACAATGAGCAGTTCTTC
TRBJ2-2 | few | TRBD1 | TRBV6-6 | CASREQGVAAGELFF | TGTGCCAGCAGAGAACAGGGGGTAGCGGCCGGGGAGCTGTTTTTT
TRBJ2-2 | once | NA | TRBV7-2 | CASRQGPNTGELFF | TGTGCCAGCAGGCAGGGGCCTAACACCGGGGAGCTGTTTTTT
TRBJ2-7 | NA | NA | TRBV7-5 | CVRPQGNEQYF | TGTGTCAGACCACAGGGGAACGAGCAGTACTTC
TRBJ1-1 | NA | NA | TRBV27 | CASIPGGDTEAFF | TGTGCCAGCATTCCAGGAGGAGACACTGAAGCTTTCTTT
TRBJ2-5 | NA | NA | TRBV15 | CATSREPYDQEAQYF | TGTGCCACCAGCAGAGAGCCGTACGATCAAGAGGCCCAGTACTTC
TRBJ1-5 | few | NA | TRBV7-6 | CASSLAPGFLNQPQHF | TGTGCCAGCAGCTTAGCCCCGGGTTTTTTGAATCAGCCCCAGCATTTT
TRBJ1-2 | NA | NA | TRBV6-1 | CASSELRGNYGYTF | TGTGCCAGCAGTGAACTCAGGGGCAACTATGGCTACACCTTC
TRBJ2-1 | few | NA | TRBV4-2 | CASSQEGAAGFNEQFF | TGTGCCAGCAGCCAAGAAGGAGCGGCTGGGTTCAATGAGCAGTTCTTC